This TCR beta chain is from a study of tumor-infiltrating lymphocytes in primary liver carcinoma. Looking at the study overall: Productive TCRbeta reads per sample were roughly 3.5 to 7.13 million, not differing by tissue.

As to this clonotype: Its antigen is undetermined. This is likely a read error, given that the CDR3 carries no conserved phenylalanine or tryptophan at its end. The DNA is omitted, as the CDR3 cannot be located on it reliably, and the CDR3 follows TCRdb's listing.

It was from approximately 22-30 mg of unsorted bulk tissue that RNA and DNA were co-extracted. Through surgical resection, the patients' primary liver carcinoma was treated. Chronic HBV infection was present in the patients, who were treatment-naive. Study findings and constraints: The study found only about 7-24% of top clones in all five tumor regions.

TCR beta cDNA was made from 500 ng total RNA with a constant-region primer. For TCR beta, libraries were produced by three nested multiplex PCR rounds using slightly modified ARM-PCR. For roughly 10 cycles apiece, the opening two PCR rounds ran with TRBV1-TRBV30 forward primers and a C-beta reverse primer. TCRdb reprocessed the multiplex PCR reads with MiXCR, giving one entry per CDR3 protein. Here the sample spans around 29,000 distinct CDR3 sequences, 75% to 85% being singletons. Germline loops: CDR1 SGHAT, CDR2 FQNNGV. Both ends counted, the CDR3 spans 15 residues. This TCR was sampled from a man aged 40-55 years with primary liver carcinoma and hepatitis B virus infection. The V call is TRBV11-2, the J call TRBJ2-7; the table calls TRBD1, which could not be checked here. Sequenced material: liver tumor tissue from sampling region 5. Specified subset: tumor region T5, tumor centre. CDR3 residues: CASSFVARGQYEQCS.